The clone carrying this TCR beta chain was observed at least ten times. Its cognate antigen is unknown. These data are taken from a study of neurological immune-mediated disorders. This CDR3 region has 12 residues. V shed 3 bases and J shed 7 bases, with 10 bases lying between them. Study-wide points: The greatest TCR clonal expansion appeared in HTLV-1-associated myelopathy and the smallest, falling below healthy controls, in multiple sclerosis. Clinical features showed no association with the multiple sclerosis repertoire cluster, and MRI features showed none either. Subjects shared no identical expanded-clone CDR3 amino acid sequences, suggesting private TCR-beta repertoires in all groups.

It was by 5'RACE with 10-nucleotide random UMIs that the cDNA was made. Each CDR3 protein gets one entry after TCRdb re-called the 5' RACE reads with MiXCR. The table has 95,000 to 150,000 distinct CDR3 sequences, 3.2% seen once. This rearrangement joins TRBV12-3 or TRBV12-4 to TRBJ2-7; D gene uncertain. The clonotype was recovered from a woman aged 25 to 39 with multiple sclerosis. Sequenced input: PBMCs. DNA for the CDR3: TGTGCCAGCAGTTTCGGGCCTGCGGAGCAGTACTTC. Amino acid sequence: CASSFGPAEQYF.